This TCR beta chain appears in the sequencing data of a study of blood T cell repertoires in COVID-19. Across the study: Collection of acute and convalescent COVID-19 samples took place in the United States, Italy and Spain. From T cells, B-cell-depleted T cells, or PBMCs came the material, which was cDNA or gDNA.

This CDR3 comprises 15 residues. CDR1 is ENHRY, CDR2 SYGVKD, per germline. V lost 6 bases and J lost 1, with 15 bases in between. This clone was recorded once. As originally analysed: It was from reference gene primer amplification that nucleated cell counts were estimated. Assay: immunoSEQ multiplex PCR; the TCRdb copy retains only in-frame clones and omits some. V, J and clone size reflect that table, while D and trimming were determined from the DNA. In the table there are 380,000 or so clones, roughly 90% of which are singletons. This receptor was obtained from a man aged 40-55 years with acute or convalescent COVID-19. Specimen: peripheral blood. The chain couples TRBV10-3 to TRBJ1-1; D ambiguous. The CDR3 sequence: CAISPGPRGNTEAFF. DNA for the CDR3: TGTGCCATCAGCCCCGGACCCCGGGGGAACACTGAAGCTTTCTTT.